Below are 15 T cell receptor beta chains sequenced from a single sample in a study of early T cells in non-severe SARS-CoV-2 infection. TCRdb reprocessed the 5' RACE reads with MiXCR, giving one entry per CDR3 protein. The table records tens of thousands of distinct CDR3 sequences, about 12% of them present only once. The sequencing used whole blood, collected at baseline. These receptors were obtained from an adult who was a healthcare worker with PCR-confirmed SARS-CoV-2 infection or an uninfected control (not recorded which). The donor label of this sample is uncertain.

This clonotype came up a few times. The chain couples TRBV5-4 to TRBJ2-5, with D possibly being TRBD2 (5 bases). CDR1 and CDR2 (germline): SGHNT, YYREEE (reference sequence). Trimming left V 4 bases short and J 5 bases short, with 9 bases between. This CDR3 comprises 12 residues. Here the CDR3 reads CASSPTGETQYF. The CDR3 nucleotides are TGTGCCAGCAGCCCCACGGGGGAGACCCAGTACTTC.

The chain carries TRBV28 and TRBJ2-6; a possible D gene is TRBD1 (5 bases). The CDR3 is made up of 18 amino acids. V was clipped by 6 bases and J by 0 bases, with 18 bases between them. Germline V gives CDR1 MDHEN, CDR2 SYDVKM. CDR3 coding DNA: TGTGCCAGCAGCCTAAGTCGGGCAGGGCTCTCTGGGGCCAACGTCCTGACTTTC. It is translated as CASSLSRAGLSGANVLTF.

The chain combines TRBV4-1 with TRBJ2-3, with no clear D. The CDR3 totals 14 residues. V lost 2 bases and J 4 bases, leaving 10 bases between the germline ends. In germline, CDR1 is MGHRA, CDR2 YSYEKL. The CDR3 nucleotides read TGCGCCAGCAGCCAAAAAGGGTTATCAGATACGCAGTATTTT. It yields the protein CASSQKGLSDTQYF.

In this sample, this clonotype turned up a few times. This sequence joins TRBV20-1 and TRBJ1-2; maybe TRBD1 (5 bases). This CDR3 comprises 13 residues. Trimming removed 0 bases from V and 4 bases from J, with 9 bases in between. Germline loops: CDR1 DFQATT, CDR2 SNEGSKA (reference sequence). CDR3 bases: TGCAGTGCTAGAGAGAGGGGCCTCTATGGCTACACCTTC. Its translation is CSARERGLYGYTF.

V is TRBV7-7 and J is TRBJ1-5; no firm D call. V shed 2 bases and J shed 0 bases, with 8 bases lying between them. The CDR3 has 15 residues. From germline, CDR1 is SSHAT and CDR2 FNYEAQ (reference sequence). The CDR3 reads CASSLTVYSNQPQHF. CDR3 in DNA: TGTGCCAGCAGCTTAACGGTGTATAGCAATCAGCCCCAGCATTTT.

The chain employs TRBV12-3 or TRBV12-4 and TRBJ2-3, with TRBD2 identical over 10 bases. Trimming at V came to 10 bases and at J to 2 bases, leaving 12 bases not matched to a gene. The CDR3 is 16 residues long. CDR3 in amino acids: CATRRRSGGATDTQYF. The DNA of the CDR3 is TGTGCCACCCGGAGAAGGAGCGGGGGGGCCACAGATACGCAGTATTTT.

This clonotype has a handful of counts. The chain links TRBV29-1 to TRBJ1-2; D remains ambiguous. The V gene's germline CDR1 is SQVTM and CDR2 ANQGSEA. This CDR3 is built from 8 residues. The V and J ends lost 6 bases and 10 bases respectively, with 6 bases between them. The CDR3 loop reads CSVHPYTF. In DNA, the CDR3 is TGCAGCGTACATCCCTACACCTTC.

This clonotype was counted a few times. The J gene is TRBJ1-2, the V gene TRBV18, with D perhaps matching TRBD1 (5 bases). This CDR3 spans 13 amino acids. Trimming cost V 1 base and J 6 bases, with 9 bases left between them. CDR1 and CDR2 (germline): KGHSH, LQKENI. The CDR3 loop reads CASSPQGRDGYTF. The CDR3 bases are TGTGCCAGCTCACCACAGGGGAGGGATGGCTACACCTTC.

Ten or more counts support this clonotype. The chain joins TRBV19 to TRBJ1-5; a weak D match, TRBD1 (6 bases). The CDR3 loop spans 15 amino acids. Trimming removed 5 bases from V and 4 bases from J, with 15 bases in between. The germline CDR1 and CDR2 sequences are LNHDA and SQIVND (reference sequence). CDR3 in amino acids: CASSARGGPNQPQHF. For the CDR3, the DNA is TGTGCCAGTAGTGCCAGGGGAGGGCCGAATCAGCCCCAGCATTTT.

This chain's CDR3 is CAISETGTSSDTQYF. CDR3 coding DNA: TGTGCCATCAGTGAGACGGGGACTAGCTCAGATACGCAGTATTTT. The chain carries TRBV10-3 and TRBJ2-3; 9 bases agree with TRBD2. CDR1 and CDR2 from the germline V gene are ENHRY and SYGVKD. CDR3 size: 15 residues. V shed 2 bases and J 4 bases; nucleotides not matched to a gene: 4.

This clonotype showed up many times. The chain recombines TRBV2 with TRBJ2-7, with D tentatively TRBD1 or TRBD2 (5 bases each). This CDR3 is built from 15 residues. The V gene lost 3 bases and the J gene lost 0 bases, with 12 bases spanning the gap. Looked up from germline, CDR1 is SNHLY and CDR2 is FYNNEI. This CDR3 is CASSEGDPGSYEQYV. Written as DNA, the CDR3 is TGTGCCAGCAGTGAGGGGGATCCAGGCTCCTACGAGCAGTACGTC.

The chain recombines TRBV7-9 with TRBJ2-2, with D unresolved. V lost 7 bases to trimming and J lost 5 bases, with 5 bases between them. CDR3 length equals 11 residues. Germline V gene lookup returns CDR1 SEHNR and CDR2 FQNEAQ (reference sequence). The CDR3 protein is CASTNTGELFF. CDR3 nucleotides: TGTGCCAGCACTAATACCGGGGAGCTGTTTTTT.

V is TRBV5-1 and J is TRBJ2-5, with 8 bases identical to TRBD1. The CDR3 spans 15 residues. Germline CDR1 is SGHRS and CDR2 is YFSETQ. V was clipped by 4 bases and J by 1 base; unmatched bases: 6. CDR3 protein: CASSPPTGGQETQYF. The CDR3 nucleotides are TGCGCCAGCAGCCCACCCACAGGGGGCCAAGAGACCCAGTACTTC.

This clonotype occurred many times. The chain combines TRBV7-3 with TRBJ2-1; TRBD2 agrees at 7 bases. The germline V gene encodes CDR1 SGHTA and CDR2 FQGTGA. The CDR3 has 13 amino acids. Losses at the gene ends were 8 bases for V and 9 bases for J; bases not matched to a gene: 10. The CDR3 reads CASGRGKGSEQFF. CDR3 nucleotides: TGTGCCAGCGGGCGGGGGAAGGGTAGTGAGCAGTTCTTC.

This clonotype was observed a handful of times. In DNA, the CDR3 is TGTGCCAGCTCACCCGCCGGGACAGGGGACTACGAGCAGTACGTC. Residues: CASSPAGTGDYEQYV. The J gene is TRBJ2-7, the V gene TRBV18; 10 bases match TRBD1. The trim removed 3 bases at V and 3 bases at J, leaving 5 bases unmatched. Germline CDR1 and CDR2: KGHSH and LQKENI. The CDR3 consists of 15 residues.